Each of the 18 T cell receptor beta chains below was sequenced from the same sample in a study of blood T cell repertoires in COVID-19. The method was immunoSEQ multiplex PCR; TCRdb's version includes in-frame clones alone and lacks a portion of them. In the table there are around 300,000 clones, around 88% of which are singletons. Material for sequencing was peripheral blood. These receptors all come from a woman aged 25 to 39 with COVID-19, enrolled during active disease.

CDR3 nucleotide sequence: TGCGCCAGCAGCGGGACAGCGTATCAGCCCCAGCATTTT. Its translation is CASSGTAYQPQHF. The chain is built from TRBV10-2 and TRBJ1-5; 7 bases map to TRBD1. Losses at the gene ends were 6 bases for V and 5 bases for J; bases not matched to a gene: 4. The germline gives CDR1 WSHSY, CDR2 SAAADI. The CDR3 is 13 amino acids.

The rearrangement joins TRBV29-1 to TRBJ1-2; TRBD1 agrees at 12 bases. This CDR3 spans 12 amino acids. The V and J ends lost 4 bases and 8 bases, in that order; junction bases with no gene match: 2. Germline CDR1 and CDR2: SQVTM and ANQGSEA. DNA of the CDR3: TGCAGCGTTGGGGACAGGGGGCGAGGCTACACCTTC. It encodes CSVGDRGRGYTF.

The chain uses TRBV5-1 and TRBJ2-2, with 9 bases aligning to TRBD2. V lost 0 bases, J lost 4 bases, and 4 bases stayed unmatched. The CDR3 length is 16 residues. Germline values: CDR1 SGHRS, CDR2 YFSETQ. CDR3 loop: CASSLDSGGGTGELFF. CDR3 DNA sequence: TGCGCCAGCAGCTTGGATAGCGGGGGCGGCACCGGGGAGCTGTTTTTT.

V usage is TRBV29-1 and J usage is TRBJ1-2; no definite D call. Trimming pared 4 bases from V and 3 bases from J, leaving 12 bases between. This CDR3 spans 13 amino acids. The germline V gene has CDR1 SQVTM and CDR2 ANQGSEA. The CDR3 loop reads CSVAPWEDYGYTF. CDR3 DNA sequence: TGCAGCGTTGCCCCCTGGGAGGACTATGGCTACACCTTC. The full variable domain, rest sourced from reference TRBV29-1 and TRBJ1-2, is SAVISQKPSRDICQRGTSLTIQCQVDSQVTMMFWYRQQPGQSLTLIATANQGSEATYESGFVIDKFPISRPNLTFSTLTVSNMSPEDSSIYLCSVAPWEDYGYTFGSGTRLTVV.

V and J are TRBV19 and TRBJ1-1; D is ambiguous. Between the trimmed V and J ends, which lost 5 bases and 1 base, there was a span of 14 bases. The CDR3 consists of 15 residues. Germline CDR1 is LNHDA and CDR2 is SQIVND (reference sequence). CDR3 in DNA: TGTGCCAGTAGTGATAGCGGGCGACGGAACACTGAAGCTTTCTTT. Its translation is CASSDSGRRNTEAFF.

V is TRBV7-2 and J is TRBJ2-5, with 12 bases matching TRBD2. Germline loops: CDR1 SGHTA, CDR2 FQGNSA. The CDR3 totals 17 residues. V dropped 3 bases and J dropped 2; count of bases not matched to a gene: 7. CDR3 region: CASSFGGLAGKQETQYF. The CDR3 nucleotides are TGTGCCAGCAGCTTCGGGGGACTAGCGGGTAAACAAGAGACCCAGTACTTC.

As DNA, the CDR3 is TGTGCCAGCAGCCCGAGACGCGAACCGGGACAGTTGACTGAAGCTTTCTTT. This gives the protein CASSPRREPGQLTEAFF. The rearrangement uses TRBV7-9 and TRBJ1-1, with 7 positions matching TRBD1. The CDR3 sequence is 17 residues long. The germline gives CDR1 SEHNR, CDR2 FQNEAQ (reference sequence). V lost 5 bases, J lost 5 bases, and 17 bases stayed unmatched.

This rearrangement joins TRBV4-3 to TRBJ2-1; 9 bases fit TRBD2. This CDR3 contains 17 residues. Trimming at V came to 0 bases and at J to 2 bases, leaving 5 bases not matched to a gene. The germline V gene encodes CDR1 LGHNA and CDR2 YSLEER. The CDR3 is CASSQDLRGGAYNEQFF. DNA of the CDR3: TGCGCCAGCAGCCAAGATTTGCGCGGGGGGGCCTACAATGAGCAGTTCTTC.

V and J are TRBV10-2 and TRBJ2-1; 10 bases agree with TRBD2. V was clipped by 3 bases and J by 6 bases; unmatched bases: 8. The CDR3 totals 16 residues. Germline values: CDR1 WSHSY, CDR2 SAAADI. This CDR3 reads CASSDASGGIGNEQFF. As DNA, the CDR3 is TGCGCCAGCAGTGATGCTAGCGGGGGAATCGGCAATGAGCAGTTCTTC.

The rearrangement uses TRBV7-9 and TRBJ1-5; D may be TRBD1 (6 bases). Between the trimmed V and J ends, which lost 5 bases and 4 bases, there was a span of 15 bases. The CDR3 extends over 15 amino acids. Germline V lookup: CDR1 SEHNR, CDR2 FQNEAQ (reference sequence). The CDR3 nucleotides read TGTGCCAGCAGCATAAACAGGGACACGAATCAGCCCCAGCATTTT. Protein sequence: CASSINRDTNQPQHF.

This rearrangement joins TRBV7-8 to TRBJ1-3; TRBD1 is a possible D gene (5 bases). V dropped 1 base and J dropped 0 bases, with 10 bases sitting between them. Germline V gives CDR1 SGHVS, CDR2 FQNEAQ. This CDR3 comprises 16 residues. The CDR3 is CASSLDGGDSGNTIYF. DNA of the CDR3: TGTGCCAGCAGCTTAGATGGGGGGGACTCTGGAAACACCATATATTTT.

Comments on this clone: The germline gene is not matched at one end of the junction; a read error may be the cause. Here the CDR3 reads CASSENAEAFF. Here the CDR3 DNA reads TGTGCCAGTAGTGAGAACGCTGAAGCTTTCTTT. The chain carries TRBV19 and TRBJ1-1; D remains ambiguous. Germline V gene lookup returns CDR1 LNHDA and CDR2 SQIVND (reference sequence). This CDR3 contains 11 residues.

This chain links TRBV6-5 with TRBJ1-5; TRBD1 is a possible D gene (5 bases). Per the germline V gene, CDR1 is MNHEY and CDR2 is SVGAGI. The V and J ends lost 2 bases and 5 bases respectively, with 10 bases between them. The CDR3 spans 14 residues. The DNA for the CDR3 is TGTGCCAGCAGTTACGGGCGGGGCGATCAGCCCCAGCATTTT. It codes for CASSYGRGDQPQHF.

The chain employs TRBV4-1 and TRBJ1-1; D gene ambiguous. V gave up 1 base and J gave up 5 bases, with 11 bases separating them. This CDR3 comprises 14 residues. Germline V gives CDR1 MGHRA, CDR2 YSYEKL. CDR3 coding DNA: TGCGCCAGCAGCCAAGTCGAGGTACGGACTGAAGCTTTCTTT. Translation gives CASSQVEVRTEAFF.

The chain couples TRBV5-1 to TRBJ2-2; 9 bases map to TRBD2. The CDR3 contains 15 residues. With 2 bases clipped from V and 9 bases from J, the junction kept 8 bases outside the gene matches. Germline CDR1 SGHRS, CDR2 YFSETQ. Written as DNA, the CDR3 is TGCGCCAGCAGCTTAGCGGGGGGCGAGTTTCGGGAGCTGTTTTTT. Translating it yields CASSLAGGEFRELFF.

This chain links TRBV9 with TRBJ1-3; a weak D match, TRBD1 (5 bases). CDR1 SGDLS and CDR2 YYNGEE come from the germline V gene. The CDR3 is 15 residues long. With 2 bases removed from V and 4 bases from J, the gap between germline ends came to 13 bases. The CDR3 DNA follows: TGTGCCAGCAGCGTTTCAGGGAACTCCGGAAACACCATATATTTT. Protein product: CASSVSGNSGNTIYF.

The chain couples TRBV5-1 to TRBJ1-6; perhaps TRBD1 as D (6 bases). With 0 bases removed from V and 8 bases from J, the gap between germline ends came to 9 bases. CDR1 SGHRS and CDR2 YFSETQ come from the germline V gene. The CDR3 length is 14 residues. CDR3: CASSLGGGYSPLHF. The CDR3 nucleotides are TGCGCCAGCAGCTTGGGTGGGGGCTATTCACCCCTCCACTTT.

The rearrangement joins TRBV6-8 to TRBJ1-1; tentative D call: TRBD1 (6 bases). The CDR3 sequence is 12 residues long. The germline V and J ends were trimmed by 6 bases and 8 bases, with 13 bases remaining between them. Germline lookup yields CDR1 MNHGY and CDR2 SAAAGT. This CDR3 is CASSIRGSEAFF. CDR3 nucleotide sequence: TGTGCCAGCAGCATAAGGGGGTCGGAAGCTTTCTTT.